The sequence of this TCR beta chain was determined in a study of CXCR3-negative and CXCR3-positive naive CD8 T cells. This CDR3 region has 14 residues. UMI labels and 5' RACE were used to prepare the TRB cDNA libraries. TCRdb re-called the 5' RACE reads, yielding one record per CDR3 amino acid sequence without DNA. In all, the sample yields 70,000 to 95,000 distinct CDR3 sequences. The sample consisted of naive CXCR3- CD8+ T cells from blood. Indicated subset: CD45RO-CCR7+CD27+CD95- naive CD8+ T cells lacking CXCR3 (TNR3-). The V and J genes are TRBV12-3 or TRBV12-4 and TRBJ2-7. The source is a human donor in good health. Some clones in this sample may be carry-over from other donors' samples. The CDR3 here is CASSLWVSTYEQYF.